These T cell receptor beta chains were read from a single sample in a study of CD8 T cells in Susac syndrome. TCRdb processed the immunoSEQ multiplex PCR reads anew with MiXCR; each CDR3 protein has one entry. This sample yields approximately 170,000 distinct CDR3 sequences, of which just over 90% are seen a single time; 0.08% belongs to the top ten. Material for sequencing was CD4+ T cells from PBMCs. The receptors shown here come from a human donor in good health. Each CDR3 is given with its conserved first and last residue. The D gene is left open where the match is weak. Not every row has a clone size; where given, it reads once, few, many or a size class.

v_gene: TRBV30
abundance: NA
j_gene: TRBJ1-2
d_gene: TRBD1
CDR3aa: CAWRGDSQARMNYGYTF
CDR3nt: TGTGCCTGGAGGGGGGACAGCCAAGCTAGGATGAACTATGGCTACACCTTC

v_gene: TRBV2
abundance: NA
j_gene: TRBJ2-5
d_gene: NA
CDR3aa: CASKQEETQYF
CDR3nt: TGTGCCAGCAAGCAGGAAGAGACCCAGTACTTC

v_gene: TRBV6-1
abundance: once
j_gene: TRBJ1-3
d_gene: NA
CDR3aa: CASSTAGGGNTIYF
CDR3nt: TGTGCCAGCAGTACGGCCGGCGGAGGAAACACCATATATTTT

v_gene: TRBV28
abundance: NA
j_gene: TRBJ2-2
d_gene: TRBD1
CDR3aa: CASSTRDRGRTGELFF
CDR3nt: TGTGCCAGCAGCACCCGGGACAGGGGTAGAACCGGGGAGCTGTTTTTT

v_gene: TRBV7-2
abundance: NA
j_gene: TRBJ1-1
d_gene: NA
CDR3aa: CASSLDWATEAFF
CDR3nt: TGTGCCAGCAGCTTAGATTGGGCCACTGAAGCTTTCTTT

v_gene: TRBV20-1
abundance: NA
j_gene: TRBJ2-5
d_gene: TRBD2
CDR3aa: CSARRGGSYQETQYF
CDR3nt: TGCAGTGCTAGGCGGGGGGGCTCGTACCAAGAGACCCAGTACTTC

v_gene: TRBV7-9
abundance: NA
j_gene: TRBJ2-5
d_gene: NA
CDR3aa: CASSLGNGFQETQYF
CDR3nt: TGTGCCAGCAGCTTGGGTAACGGATTTCAAGAGACCCAGTACTTC

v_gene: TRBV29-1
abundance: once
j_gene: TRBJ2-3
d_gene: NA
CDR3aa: CSVVLIGTATQYF
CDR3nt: TGCAGCGTTGTTTTGATCGGGACGGCAACGCAGTATTTT

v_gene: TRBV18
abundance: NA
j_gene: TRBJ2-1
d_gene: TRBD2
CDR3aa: CASSRLAGVVGSYNEQFF
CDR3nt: TGTGCCAGCTCACGACTAGCGGGGGTTGTGGGCTCCTACAATGAGCAGTTCTTC

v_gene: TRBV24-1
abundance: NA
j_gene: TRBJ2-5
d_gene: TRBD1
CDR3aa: CATSDPGQGGETQYF
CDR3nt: TGTGCCACCAGTGATCCGGGACAGGGAGGAGAGACCCAGTACTTC

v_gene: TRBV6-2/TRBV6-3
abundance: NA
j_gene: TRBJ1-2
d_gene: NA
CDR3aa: CASQGYGYTF
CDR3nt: TGTGCCAGCCAGGGTTATGGCTACACCTTC

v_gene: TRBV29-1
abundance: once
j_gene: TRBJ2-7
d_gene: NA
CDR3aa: CSVRTSTYEQYF
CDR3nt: TGCAGCGTTCGGACATCTACCTACGAGCAGTACTTC

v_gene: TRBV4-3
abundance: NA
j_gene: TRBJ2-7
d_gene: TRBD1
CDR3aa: CASSQDGGQGSYEQYF
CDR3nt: TGCGCCAGCAGCCAAGATGGGGGACAGGGTTCCTACGAGCAGTACTTC

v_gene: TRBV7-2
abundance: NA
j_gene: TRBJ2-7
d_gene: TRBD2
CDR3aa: CASSLEAGVEVYF
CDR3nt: TGTGCCAGCAGCTTAGAGGCGGGGGTAGAGGTGTACTTC

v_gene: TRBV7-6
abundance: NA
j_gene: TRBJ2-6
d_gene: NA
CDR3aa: CASSKRGVGANVLTF
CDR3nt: TGTGCCAGCAGCAAACGTGGGGTTGGGGCCAACGTCCTGACTTTC

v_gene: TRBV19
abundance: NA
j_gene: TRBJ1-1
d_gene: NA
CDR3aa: CASSETREAFF
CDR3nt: TGTGCCAGTTCGGAGACACGCGAAGCTTTCTTT

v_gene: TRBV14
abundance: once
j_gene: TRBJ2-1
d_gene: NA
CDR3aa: CASSQDWQGYNEQFF
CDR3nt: TGTGCCAGCAGCCAAGATTGGCAGGGTTACAATGAGCAGTTCTTC

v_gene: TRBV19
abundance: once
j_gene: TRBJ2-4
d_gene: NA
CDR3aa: CASSIGGPAGDIQYF
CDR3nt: TGTGCCAGTAGTATAGGAGGGCCGGCCGGGGACATTCAGTACTTC

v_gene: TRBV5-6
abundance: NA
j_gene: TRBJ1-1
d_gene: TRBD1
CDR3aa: CASSRTGGRTEAFF
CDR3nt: TGTGCCAGCAGCCGCACAGGGGGCAGAACGGAAGCTTTCTTT

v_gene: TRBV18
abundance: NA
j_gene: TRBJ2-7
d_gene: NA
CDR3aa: CASSRGIGNEQYF
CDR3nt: TGTGCCAGCTCCCGGGGGATCGGAAACGAGCAGTACTTC

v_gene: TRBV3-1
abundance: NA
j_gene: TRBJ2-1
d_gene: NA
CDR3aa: CASSLRGWQGNEQFF
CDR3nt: TGTGCCAGCAGCCTTAGGGGTTGGCAGGGCAATGAGCAGTTCTTC

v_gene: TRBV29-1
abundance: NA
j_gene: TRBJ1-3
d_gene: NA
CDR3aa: CSVAQAGNTIYF
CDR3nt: TGCAGCGTTGCGCAGGCTGGAAACACCATATATTTT

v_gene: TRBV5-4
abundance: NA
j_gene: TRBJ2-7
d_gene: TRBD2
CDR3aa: CASSLGTGTSSYEQYF
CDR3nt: TGTGCCAGCAGCTTGGGGACCGGGACTAGCTCCTACGAGCAGTACTTC

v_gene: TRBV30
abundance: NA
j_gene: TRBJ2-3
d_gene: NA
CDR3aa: CAWSASPDTQYF
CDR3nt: TGTGCCTGGAGTGCTTCACCAGATACGCAGTATTTT

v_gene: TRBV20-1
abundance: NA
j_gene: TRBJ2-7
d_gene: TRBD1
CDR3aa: CSARERGLEQYF
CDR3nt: TGCAGTGCTAGAGAAAGGGGGCTCGAGCAGTACTTC

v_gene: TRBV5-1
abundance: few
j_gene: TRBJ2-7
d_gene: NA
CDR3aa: CASSLAETGTYEQYF
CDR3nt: TGCGCCAGCAGCTTGGCCGAGACAGGTACCTACGAGCAGTACTTC

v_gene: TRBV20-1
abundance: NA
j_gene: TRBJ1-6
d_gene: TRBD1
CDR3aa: CSARGQGGTPLHF
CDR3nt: TGCAGTGCTAGAGGGCAGGGGGGCACACCCCTCCACTTT

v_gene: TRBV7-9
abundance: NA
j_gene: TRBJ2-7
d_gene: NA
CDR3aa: CASSLFLSRLQPSEQYF
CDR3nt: TGTGCCAGCAGCTTATTCCTTTCCCGGCTTCAGCCCTCCGAGCAGTACTTC

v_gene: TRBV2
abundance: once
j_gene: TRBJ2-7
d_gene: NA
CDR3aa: CASKITDEQYF
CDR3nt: TGTGCCAGCAAGATCACGGACGAGCAGTACTTC

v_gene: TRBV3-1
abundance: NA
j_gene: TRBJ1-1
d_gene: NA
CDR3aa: CASSQAGRDSEAFF
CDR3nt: TGTGCCAGCAGCCAAGCAGGGAGGGATAGTGAAGCTTTCTTT

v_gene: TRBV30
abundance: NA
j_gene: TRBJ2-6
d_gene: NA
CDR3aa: CAWRPRTATGANVLTF
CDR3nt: TGTGCCTGGAGACCCAGGACGGCTACCGGGGCCAACGTCCTGACTTTC

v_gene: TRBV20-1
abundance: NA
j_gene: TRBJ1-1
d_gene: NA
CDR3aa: CSALTHNTEAFF
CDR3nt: TGCAGTGCCCTTACACATAACACTGAAGCTTTCTTT

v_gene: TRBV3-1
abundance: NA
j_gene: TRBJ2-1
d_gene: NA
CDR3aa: CASSPRGQGGHEQFF
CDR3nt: TGTGCCAGCAGCCCGCGAGGACAGGGAGGGCATGAGCAGTTCTTC

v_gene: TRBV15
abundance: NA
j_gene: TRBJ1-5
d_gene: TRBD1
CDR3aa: CATSREGQGQQPQHF
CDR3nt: TGTGCCACCAGCAGGGAGGGACAGGGACAACAGCCCCAGCATTTT

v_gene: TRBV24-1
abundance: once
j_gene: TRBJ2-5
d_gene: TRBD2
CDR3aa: CATASGIAGGQETQYF
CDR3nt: TGTGCCACCGCCTCGGGTATAGCGGGAGGACAAGAGACCCAGTACTTC

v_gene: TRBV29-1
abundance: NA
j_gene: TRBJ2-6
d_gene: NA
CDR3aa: CSASGSGANVLTF
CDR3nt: TGCAGCGCCAGCGGGTCTGGGGCCAACGTCCTGACTTTC

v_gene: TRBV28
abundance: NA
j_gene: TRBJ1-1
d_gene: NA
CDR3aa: CASSYSGKGTTEAFF
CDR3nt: TGTGCCAGCAGTTACTCAGGGAAGGGGACGACTGAAGCTTTCTTT

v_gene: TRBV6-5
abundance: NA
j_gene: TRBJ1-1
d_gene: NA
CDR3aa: CASSYGGGGVNTEAFF
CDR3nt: TGTGCCAGCAGTTACGGCGGGGGAGGGGTAAACACTGAAGCTTTCTTT

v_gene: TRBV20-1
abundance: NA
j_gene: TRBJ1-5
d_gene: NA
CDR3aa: CSASGDRSSNQPQHF
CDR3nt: TGCAGTGCTTCGGGGGACCGTTCTAGCAATCAGCCCCAGCATTTT

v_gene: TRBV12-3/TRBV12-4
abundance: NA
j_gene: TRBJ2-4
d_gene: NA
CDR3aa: CASSSRDSDKNIQYF
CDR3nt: TGTGCCAGCAGCTCCCGAGACAGTGACAAAAACATTCAGTACTTC

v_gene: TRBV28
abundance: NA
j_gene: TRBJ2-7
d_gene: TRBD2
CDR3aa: CASRTRTSGVVQYF
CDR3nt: TGTGCCAGCAGAACCCGGACTAGCGGAGTGGTGCAGTACTTC